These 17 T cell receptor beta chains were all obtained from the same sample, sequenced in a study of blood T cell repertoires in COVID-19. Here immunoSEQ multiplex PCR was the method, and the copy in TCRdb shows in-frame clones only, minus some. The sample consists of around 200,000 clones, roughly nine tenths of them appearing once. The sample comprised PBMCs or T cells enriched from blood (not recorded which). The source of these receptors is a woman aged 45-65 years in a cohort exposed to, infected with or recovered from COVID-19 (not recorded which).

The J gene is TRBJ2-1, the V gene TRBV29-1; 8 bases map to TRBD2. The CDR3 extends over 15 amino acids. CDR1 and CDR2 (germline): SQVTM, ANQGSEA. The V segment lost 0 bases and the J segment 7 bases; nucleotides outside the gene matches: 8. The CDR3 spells CSVEDLYGGGNEQFF. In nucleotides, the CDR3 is TGCAGCGTTGAAGATCTATACGGGGGGGGAAATGAGCAGTTCTTC.

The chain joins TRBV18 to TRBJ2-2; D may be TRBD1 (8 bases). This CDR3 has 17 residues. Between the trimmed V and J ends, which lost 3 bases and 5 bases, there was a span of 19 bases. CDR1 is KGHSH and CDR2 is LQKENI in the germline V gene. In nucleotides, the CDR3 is TGTGCCAGCTCACCTAAAGCGGGACAGGAGGGAACCGGGGAGCTGTTTTTT. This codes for CASSPKAGQEGTGELFF.

In nucleotides, the CDR3 is TGTGCCAGCAGCTTGCTTGGAGCGGGTAACACCGGGGAGCTGTTTTTT. Encoded protein: CASSLLGAGNTGELFF. The chain joins TRBV5-4 to TRBJ2-2; the D gene is possibly TRBD2 (6 bases). The V end lost 1 base, the J end lost 2 bases, and 12 bases lay between the germline ends. The CDR3 consists of 16 residues. CDR1 and CDR2 from the germline V gene are SGHNT and YYREEE (reference sequence).

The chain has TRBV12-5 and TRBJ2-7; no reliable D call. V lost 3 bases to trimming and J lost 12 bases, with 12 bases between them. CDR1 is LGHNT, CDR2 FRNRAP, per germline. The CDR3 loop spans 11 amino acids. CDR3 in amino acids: CASGLTAHRYF. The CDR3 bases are TGTGCTAGTGGTTTAACAGCCCACAGGTACTTC.

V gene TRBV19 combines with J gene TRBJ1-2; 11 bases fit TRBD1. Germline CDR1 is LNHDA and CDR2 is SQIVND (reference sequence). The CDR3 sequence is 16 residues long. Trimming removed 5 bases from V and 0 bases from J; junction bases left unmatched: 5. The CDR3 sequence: CASSAGQGASNYGYTF. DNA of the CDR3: TGTGCCAGTAGTGCCGGACAGGGGGCGTCTAACTATGGCTACACCTTC.

The CDR3 region has the DNA TGTGCCAGCAGTGCCTCGCCGGGACTAGCGGCCCAAGAGACCCAGTACTTC. This encodes CASSASPGLAAQETQYF. J is TRBJ2-5 and V is TRBV6-1; 11 bases are a match to TRBD2. The J segment lost 1 base and the V segment lost 4 bases, leaving 8 bases of the junction unmatched. Germline CDR1 is MNHNS and CDR2 is SASEGT. The CDR3 is 17 residues long.

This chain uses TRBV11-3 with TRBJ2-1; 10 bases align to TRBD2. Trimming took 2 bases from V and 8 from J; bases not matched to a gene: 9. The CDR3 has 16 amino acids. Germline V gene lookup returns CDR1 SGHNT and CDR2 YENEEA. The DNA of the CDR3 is TGTGCCAGCAGCTTATACGGTAGCGGGGGGTTGGATGAGCAGTTCTTC. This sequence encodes CASSLYGSGGLDEQFF.

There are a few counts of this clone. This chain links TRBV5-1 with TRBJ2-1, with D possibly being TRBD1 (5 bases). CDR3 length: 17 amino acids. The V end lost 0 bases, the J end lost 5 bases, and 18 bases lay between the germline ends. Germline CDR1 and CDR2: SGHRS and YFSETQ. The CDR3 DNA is TGCGCCAGCAGCTTGGGGGCCCCAGGGCTGAGCGACAATGAGCAGTTCTTC. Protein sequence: CASSLGAPGLSDNEQFF.

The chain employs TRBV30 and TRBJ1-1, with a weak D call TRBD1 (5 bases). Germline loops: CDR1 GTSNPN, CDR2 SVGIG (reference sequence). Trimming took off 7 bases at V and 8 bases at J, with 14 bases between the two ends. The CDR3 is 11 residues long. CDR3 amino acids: CASYRTLEAFF. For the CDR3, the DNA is TGTGCCTCCTATCGGACACTAGAAGCTTTCTTT.

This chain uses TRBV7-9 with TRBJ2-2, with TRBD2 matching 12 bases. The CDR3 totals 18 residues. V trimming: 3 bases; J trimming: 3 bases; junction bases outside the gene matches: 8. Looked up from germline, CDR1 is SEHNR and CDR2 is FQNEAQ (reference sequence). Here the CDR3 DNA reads TGTGCCAGCAGCTTGGAAACTAGCGGGGGGTTTTACACCGGGGAGCTGTTTTTT. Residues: CASSLETSGGFYTGELFF.

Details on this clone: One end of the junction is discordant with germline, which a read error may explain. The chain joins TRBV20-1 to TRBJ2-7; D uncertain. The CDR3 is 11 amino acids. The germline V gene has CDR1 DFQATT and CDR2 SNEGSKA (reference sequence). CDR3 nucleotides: TGCAGTGCTAGAGATCACCCGATCGAGATATTC. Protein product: CSARDHPIEIF.

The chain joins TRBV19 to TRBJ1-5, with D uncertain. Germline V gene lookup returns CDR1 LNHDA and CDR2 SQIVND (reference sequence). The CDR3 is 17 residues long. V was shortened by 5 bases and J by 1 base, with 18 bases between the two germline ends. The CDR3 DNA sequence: TGTGCCAGTAGTTCCACCTGGTGGGCAGTAAGCAATCAGCCCCAGCATTTT. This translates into CASSSTWWAVSNQPQHF.

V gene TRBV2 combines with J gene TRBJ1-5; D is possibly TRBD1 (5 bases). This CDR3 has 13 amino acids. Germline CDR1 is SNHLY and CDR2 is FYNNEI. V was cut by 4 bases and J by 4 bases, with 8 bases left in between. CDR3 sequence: CASSADTNQPQHF. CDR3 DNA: TGTGCCAGCAGTGCGGACACGAATCAGCCCCAGCATTTT.

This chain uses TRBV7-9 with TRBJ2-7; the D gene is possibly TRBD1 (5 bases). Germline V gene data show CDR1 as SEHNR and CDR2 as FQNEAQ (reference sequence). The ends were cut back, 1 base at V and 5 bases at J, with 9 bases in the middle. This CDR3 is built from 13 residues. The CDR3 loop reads CASSLGQDNEQYF. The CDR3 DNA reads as TGTGCCAGCAGCTTAGGGCAGGACAACGAGCAGTACTTC.

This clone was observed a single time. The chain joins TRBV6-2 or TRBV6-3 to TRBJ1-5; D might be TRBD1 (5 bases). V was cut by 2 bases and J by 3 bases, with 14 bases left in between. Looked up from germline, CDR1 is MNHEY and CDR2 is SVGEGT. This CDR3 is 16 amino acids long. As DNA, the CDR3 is TGTGCCAGCAGTTACGGAGAGACAGCTAACAATCAGCCCCAGCATTTT. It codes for CASSYGETANNQPQHF.

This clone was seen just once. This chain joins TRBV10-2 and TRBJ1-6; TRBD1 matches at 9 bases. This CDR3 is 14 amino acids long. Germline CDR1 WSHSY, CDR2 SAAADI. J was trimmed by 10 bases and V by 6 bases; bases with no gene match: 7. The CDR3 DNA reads TGCGCCAGCAGGCTTGGACAGGGGAGCTCACCCCTCCACTTT. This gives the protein CASRLGQGSSPLHF.

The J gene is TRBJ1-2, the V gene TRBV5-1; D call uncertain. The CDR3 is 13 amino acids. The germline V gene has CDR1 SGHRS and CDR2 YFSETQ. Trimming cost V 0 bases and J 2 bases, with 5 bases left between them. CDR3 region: CASSLERNYGYTF. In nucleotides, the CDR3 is TGCGCCAGCAGCTTGGAACGGAACTATGGCTACACCTTC.